The rows below give T cell receptor beta chains drawn from one sample of a study of T cell responses to AZD1222 COVID-19 vaccine. TCRdb's copy holds only in-frame clones and misses some; the assay was immunoSEQ multiplex PCR. The table includes 100,000 to 150,000 clones, around nine tenths detected once. The sample was peripheral blood, taken on day 0 of AZD1222 vaccination. All receptors come from an adult in good health. Each CDR3 is given with its conserved first and last residue. The order of the fields is CDR3 protein, CDR3 DNA, clone size, D gene, V gene, J gene. The D gene is left open where the match is weak. Clone size is shown for a subset of rows, as once, few, many or a class of expanded clone.

CASSLDAQQPQHF,TGTGCCAGCAGCTTGGACGCCCAGCAGCCCCAGCATTTT,NA,NA,TRBV7-2,TRBJ1-5
CASSQDRQGGNTIYF,TGTGCCAGCAGCCAAGATCGACAGGGAGGAAACACCATATATTTT,NA,TRBD1,TRBV4-2,TRBJ1-3
CASSFHIDTEAFF,TGTGCCAGCAGCTTCCATATCGACACTGAAGCTTTCTTT,NA,NA,TRBV5-8,TRBJ1-1
CASTWRGIQYF,TGTGCCAGCACCTGGAGGGGCATTCAGTACTTC,NA,NA,TRBV5-6,TRBJ2-4
CASSLEGANSPLHF,TGTGCCAGCAGCTTAGAGGGGGCTAATTCACCCCTCCACTTT,NA,TRBD1,TRBV7-9,TRBJ1-6
CASSSQQGANSPLHF,TGTGCCAGCAGCAGCCAGCAGGGGGCAAATTCACCCCTCCACTTT,once,TRBD1,TRBV5-4,TRBJ1-6
CASSLGSVDTQYF,TGTGCCAGCAGTTTAGGGTCAGTGGATACGCAGTATTTT,NA,NA,TRBV12-3/TRBV12-4,TRBJ2-3
CASSLEATSGNTIYF,TGCGCCAGCAGCTTGGAGGCCACCTCTGGAAACACCATATATTTT,NA,NA,TRBV5-1,TRBJ1-3
CASSPLRATNEKLFF,TGTGCCAGCAGCCCCCTCAGAGCAACTAATGAAAAACTGTTTTTT,NA,NA,TRBV28,TRBJ1-4
CASSIASGGAANTGELFF,TGTGCCAGCAGTATCGCGTCGGGGGGCGCAGCGAACACCGGGGAGCTGTTTTTT,NA,NA,TRBV6-4,TRBJ2-2
CASNRREGGYTF,TGTGCCAGTAATAGGAGGGAGGGTGGCTACACCTTC,NA,NA,TRBV19,TRBJ1-2
CASSLPQGSSGNTIYF,TGTGCCAGCAGCTTACCACAGGGCAGCTCTGGAAACACCATATATTTT,NA,NA,TRBV7-9,TRBJ1-3
CASSPSGKAEAFF,TGTGCCAGCAGCCCCTCCGGGAAGGCTGAAGCTTTCTTT,NA,NA,TRBV4-2,TRBJ1-1
CASSLGPGNSPLHF,TGTGCCAGCAGCTTAGGGCCAGGGAACTCACCCCTCCACTTT,once,NA,TRBV11-2,TRBJ1-6
CASSWYRELFF,TGTGCCAGCAGCTGGTACCGGGAGCTGTTTTTT,NA,NA,TRBV7-9,TRBJ2-2
CASSLFSGAMNTEAFF,TGTGCCAGCAGTTTATTTTCAGGGGCGATGAACACTGAAGCTTTCTTT,NA,NA,TRBV28,TRBJ1-1
CASSDRGPGWYF,TGTGCCAGCAGTGATAGGGGACCTGGTTGGTACTTC,NA,NA,TRBV2,TRBJ2-7
CASSSGHRNEKLFF,TGTGCCAGCAGCTCGGGACACCGTAATGAAAAACTGTTTTTT,NA,NA,TRBV5-6,TRBJ1-4
CASSLYRAANEKLFF,TGTGCCAGCAGTCTCTACAGGGCAGCTAATGAAAAACTGTTTTTT,NA,NA,TRBV28,TRBJ1-4
CATSPGGSGANVLTF,TGTGCCACCAGTCCAGGGGGCTCGGGGGCCAACGTCCTGACTTTC,NA,TRBD1,TRBV15,TRBJ2-6
CASRGEGGPSGNTIYF,TGTGCCAGCAGGGGGGAGGGAGGCCCCTCTGGAAACACCATATATTTT,NA,NA,TRBV28,TRBJ1-3
CASSSSGYNEQFF,TGTGCCAGCAGCTCAAGCGGGTACAATGAGCAGTTCTTC,NA,NA,TRBV3-1/TRBV3-2,TRBJ2-1
CSVEDPTSGRALFF,TGCAGCGTTGAAGACCCCACTAGCGGGAGGGCCCTGTTCTTC,NA,TRBD2,TRBV29-1,TRBJ2-1
CASSGVSSSYEQYF,TGCGCCAGCAGTGGGGTCTCGAGCTCCTACGAGCAGTACTTC,NA,NA,TRBV5-1,TRBJ2-7
CASSPWTENTEAFF,TGTGCCAGCAGCCCTTGGACTGAGAACACTGAAGCTTTCTTT,NA,NA,TRBV7-2,TRBJ1-1
CASVRDPRSYEQYF,TGTGCCTCGGTCCGGGACCCACGCTCCTACGAGCAGTACTTC,few,NA,TRBV10-3,TRBJ2-7
CATVRPVEAFF,TGTGCCACCGTAAGACCTGTGGAAGCTTTCTTT,NA,NA,TRBV2,TRBJ1-1
CASSLGDGYTF,TGTGCCAGCAGTTTGGGGGACGGCTACACCTTC,NA,NA,TRBV12-3/TRBV12-4,TRBJ1-2
CASSTDRDRGVDQPQHF,TGTGCCAGTAGTACCGACAGGGACAGGGGAGTGGATCAGCCCCAGCATTTT,NA,TRBD1,TRBV19,TRBJ1-5
CASSHVPGPPNTGELFF,TGTGCCAGCAGCCATGTCCCGGGACCTCCGAACACCGGGGAGCTGTTTTTT,NA,NA,TRBV5-4,TRBJ2-2
CASSFSTAGNTEAFF,TGTGCCAGCAGTTTCTCGACAGCTGGGAACACTGAAGCTTTCTTT,NA,NA,TRBV6-6,TRBJ1-1
CASSQLARSPEQYF,TGTGCCAGCAGTCAGCTAGCCAGGTCTCCCGAGCAGTACTTC,NA,NA,TRBV6-5,TRBJ2-7